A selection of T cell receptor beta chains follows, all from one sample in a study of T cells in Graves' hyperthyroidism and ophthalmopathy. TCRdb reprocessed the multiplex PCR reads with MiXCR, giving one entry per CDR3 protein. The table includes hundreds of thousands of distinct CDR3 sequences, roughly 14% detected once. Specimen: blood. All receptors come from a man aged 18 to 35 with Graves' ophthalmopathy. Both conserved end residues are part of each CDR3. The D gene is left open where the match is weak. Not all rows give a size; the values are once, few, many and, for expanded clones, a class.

cdr3_aa: CASSLANRETQYF; cdr3_nt: TGTGCCAGCAGCTTAGCGAACAGGGAGACCCAGTACTTC; v_call: TRBV7-6; clone_size: NA; d_call: NA; j_call: TRBJ2-5
cdr3_aa: CATSDLRGLNTGELFF; cdr3_nt: TGTGCCACCAGTGATTTGAGGGGCCTGAACACCGGGGAGCTGTTTTTT; v_call: TRBV24-1; clone_size: many; d_call: NA; j_call: TRBJ2-2
cdr3_aa: CASSQTTNTEAFF; cdr3_nt: TGTGCCAGCAGCCAAACTACGAACACTGAAGCTTTCTTT; v_call: TRBV14; clone_size: many; d_call: NA; j_call: TRBJ1-1
cdr3_aa: CSARDRDNSGYTF; cdr3_nt: TGCAGTGCTAGAGATCGGGACAATAGTGGCTACACCTTC; v_call: TRBV20-1; clone_size: many; d_call: NA; j_call: TRBJ1-2
cdr3_aa: CASSLTQEVNTEAFF; cdr3_nt: TGTGCCAGCAGCTTAACACAGGAGGTGAACACTGAAGCTTTCTTT; v_call: TRBV7-3; clone_size: many; d_call: NA; j_call: TRBJ1-1
cdr3_aa: CASSTRTETSTDTQYF; cdr3_nt: TGTGCCAGTAGTACCCGGACGGAAACTAGCACAGATACGCAGTATTTT; v_call: TRBV19; clone_size: NA; d_call: NA; j_call: TRBJ2-3
cdr3_aa: CASSHYNFGTEAFF; cdr3_nt: TGTGCCAGCAGTCACTACAACTTTGGGACTGAAGCTTTCTTT; v_call: TRBV6-1; clone_size: many; d_call: NA; j_call: TRBJ1-1
cdr3_aa: CASSILAGGEQFF; cdr3_nt: TGTGCCAGTAGTATACTAGCGGGGGGGGAGCAGTTCTTC; v_call: TRBV19; clone_size: NA; d_call: TRBD2; j_call: TRBJ2-1
cdr3_aa: CASNDGRKDEQYF; cdr3_nt: TGTGCCAGCAACGACGGGAGGAAGGACGAGCAGTACTTC; v_call: TRBV3-1; clone_size: many; d_call: TRBD2; j_call: TRBJ2-7
cdr3_aa: CASSLEQMYEQYF; cdr3_nt: TGTGCCAGCAGCTTAGAACAGATGTACGAGCAGTACTTC; v_call: TRBV7-9; clone_size: many; d_call: NA; j_call: TRBJ2-7
cdr3_aa: CATSLALGYGYTF; cdr3_nt: TGTGCCACCTCCTTGGCCCTCGGCTATGGCTACACCTTC; v_call: TRBV19; clone_size: many; d_call: NA; j_call: TRBJ1-2
cdr3_aa: CASSFAGGPGEQFF; cdr3_nt: TGTGCCAGCAGCTTTGCGGGAGGGCCGGGTGAGCAGTTCTTC; v_call: TRBV7-8; clone_size: many; d_call: TRBD2; j_call: TRBJ2-1
cdr3_aa: CASKETGGADTQYF; cdr3_nt: TGTGCCAGCAAAGAGACCGGGGGGGCAGATACGCAGTATTTT; v_call: TRBV19; clone_size: few; d_call: TRBD2; j_call: TRBJ2-3
cdr3_aa: CASIGLLGQEKLFF; cdr3_nt: TGTGCCAGCATTGGACTTTTGGGCCAGGAAAAACTGTTTTTT; v_call: TRBV6-1; clone_size: few; d_call: NA; j_call: TRBJ1-4
cdr3_aa: CASSSTGTGGYNEQFF; cdr3_nt: TGTGCCAGCAGCTCGACCGGGACAGGGGGCTACAATGAGCAGTTCTTC; v_call: TRBV11-2; clone_size: NA; d_call: TRBD1; j_call: TRBJ2-1
cdr3_aa: CASRGSDTEAFF; cdr3_nt: TGTGCCAGCAGAGGGTCTGACACTGAAGCTTTCTTT; v_call: TRBV6-1; clone_size: many; d_call: NA; j_call: TRBJ1-1
cdr3_aa: CAISEQGFGTEAFF; cdr3_nt: TGTGCCATCAGTGAACAGGGGTTTGGCACTGAAGCTTTCTTT; v_call: TRBV10-3; clone_size: many; d_call: TRBD1; j_call: TRBJ1-1
cdr3_aa: CASSFNTGELFF; cdr3_nt: TGTGCCAGCAGCTTTAACACCGGGGAGCTGTTTTTT; v_call: TRBV3-1; clone_size: many; d_call: NA; j_call: TRBJ2-2
cdr3_aa: CASSKDYTDTQYF; cdr3_nt: TGTGCCAGCAGCAAGGATTACACAGATACGCAGTATTTT; v_call: TRBV7-8; clone_size: many; d_call: NA; j_call: TRBJ2-3
cdr3_aa: CASSYLWESGTDTQYF; cdr3_nt: TGTGCCAGCAGTTACCTTTGGGAGTCGGGCACAGATACGCAGTATTTT; v_call: TRBV6-2/TRBV6-3; clone_size: NA; d_call: NA; j_call: TRBJ2-3
cdr3_aa: CASSQYTGGVENIQYF; cdr3_nt: TGTGCCAGCAGCCAATATACAGGAGGGGTGGAGAACATTCAGTACTTC; v_call: TRBV14; clone_size: few; d_call: NA; j_call: TRBJ2-4
cdr3_aa: CASSWGSGSGNEQYF; cdr3_nt: TGTGCCAGCAGCTGGGGCTCAGGGTCTGGCAACGAGCAGTACTTC; v_call: TRBV7-9; clone_size: many; d_call: NA; j_call: TRBJ2-7
cdr3_aa: CASSPNGGVGNTIYF; cdr3_nt: TGTGCCAGCAGCCCCAACGGGGGAGTGGGAAACACCATATATTTT; v_call: TRBV3-1; clone_size: NA; d_call: NA; j_call: TRBJ1-3
cdr3_aa: CASSFTGSTEAFF; cdr3_nt: TGTGCCAGCAGCTTTACAGGGAGCACTGAAGCTTTCTTT; v_call: TRBV5-4; clone_size: few; d_call: NA; j_call: TRBJ1-1
cdr3_aa: CASSWGQGSYNEQFF; cdr3_nt: TGTGCCAGCAGCTGGGGACAGGGGTCCTACAATGAGCAGTTCTTC; v_call: TRBV7-9; clone_size: many; d_call: TRBD1; j_call: TRBJ2-1
cdr3_aa: CASSPLPLGNEQFF; cdr3_nt: TGTGCCAGCAGTCCCCTCCCACTCGGGAATGAGCAGTTCTTC; v_call: TRBV27; clone_size: many; d_call: NA; j_call: TRBJ2-1
cdr3_aa: CASSSSSSVRNEQFF; cdr3_nt: TGTGCCAGCAGCTCGTCCAGTTCGGTCCGGAATGAGCAGTTCTTC; v_call: TRBV7-9; clone_size: many; d_call: NA; j_call: TRBJ2-1
cdr3_aa: CATSRALTGTDTQYF; cdr3_nt: TGTGCCACCAGCAGGGCTCTAACAGGCACAGATACGCAGTATTTT; v_call: TRBV15; clone_size: many; d_call: NA; j_call: TRBJ2-3
cdr3_aa: CASNTPGEGNEQFF; cdr3_nt: TGTGCCAGCAATACACCGGGGGAGGGCAATGAGCAGTTCTTC; v_call: TRBV2; clone_size: many; d_call: TRBD2; j_call: TRBJ2-1
cdr3_aa: CASRIVEGPLLDF; cdr3_nt: TGTGCCAGCAGAATCGTCGAAGGCCCGCTTTTGGACTTC; v_call: TRBV11-1; clone_size: NA; d_call: NA; j_call: TRBJ2-5
cdr3_aa: CASSLDPTGLTDTQYF; cdr3_nt: TGCGCCAGCAGCTTGGACCCTACAGGACTCACAGATACGCAGTATTTT; v_call: TRBV5-1; clone_size: NA; d_call: NA; j_call: TRBJ2-3
cdr3_aa: CSAYPGLVADTQYF; cdr3_nt: TGCAGTGCTTACCCGGGACTAGTCGCGGATACGCAGTATTTT; v_call: TRBV20-1; clone_size: many; d_call: TRBD2; j_call: TRBJ2-3
cdr3_aa: CASSFGTANTGELFF; cdr3_nt: TGTGCCAGCAGCTTCGGGACAGCCAACACCGGGGAGCTGTTTTTT; v_call: TRBV5-1; clone_size: many; d_call: TRBD1; j_call: TRBJ2-2
cdr3_aa: CASSMYGELFF; cdr3_nt: TGTGCCAGCAGTATGTACGGGGAGCTGTTTTTT; v_call: TRBV2; clone_size: many; d_call: NA; j_call: TRBJ2-2
cdr3_aa: CASSLRGGPNTGELFF; cdr3_nt: TGTGCCAGCAGCTTAAGGGGCGGTCCGAACACCGGGGAGCTGTTTTTT; v_call: TRBV7-3; clone_size: NA; d_call: NA; j_call: TRBJ2-2
cdr3_aa: CSARDVAAWYGYTF; cdr3_nt: TGCAGTGCTAGAGATGTTGCGGCCTGGTATGGCTACACCTTC; v_call: TRBV20-1; clone_size: many; d_call: NA; j_call: TRBJ1-2
cdr3_aa: CASTTLWRRRDTGELFF; cdr3_nt: TGTGCCAGCACAACGCTTTGGAGGCGACGTGATACCGGGGAGCTGTTTTTT; v_call: TRBV7-2; clone_size: many; d_call: NA; j_call: TRBJ2-2
cdr3_aa: CSVERGHTDTQYF; cdr3_nt: TGCAGCGTTGAACGGGGGCATACAGATACGCAGTATTTT; v_call: TRBV29-1; clone_size: many; d_call: NA; j_call: TRBJ2-3
cdr3_aa: CSARVTSGGGADTQYF; cdr3_nt: TGCAGTGCTAGAGTTACTAGCGGGGGGGGCGCAGATACGCAGTATTTT; v_call: TRBV20-1; clone_size: NA; d_call: TRBD2; j_call: TRBJ2-3
cdr3_aa: CASRLGDRAVTDTQYF; cdr3_nt: TGTGCCAGCAGGCTTGGGGACAGGGCGGTCACAGATACGCAGTATTTT; v_call: TRBV27; clone_size: many; d_call: TRBD1; j_call: TRBJ2-3
cdr3_aa: CASSIGGSVNYGYTF; cdr3_nt: TGTGCCAGTAGTATCGGGGGGAGTGTCAACTATGGCTACACCTTC; v_call: TRBV19; clone_size: NA; d_call: NA; j_call: TRBJ1-2
cdr3_aa: CSYSGTRWDNEQFF; cdr3_nt: TGCAGCTATTCCGGGACTAGATGGGACAATGAGCAGTTCTTC; v_call: TRBV29-1; clone_size: many; d_call: TRBD2; j_call: TRBJ2-1
cdr3_aa: CASSRGSNQPQHF; cdr3_nt: TGCGCCAGCAGCCGGGGTAGCAATCAGCCCCAGCATTTT; v_call: TRBV10-1; clone_size: many; d_call: NA; j_call: TRBJ1-5
cdr3_aa: CASSTQTGNTGELFF; cdr3_nt: TGTGCCAGCAGCACCCAGACTGGGAACACCGGGGAGCTGTTTTTT; v_call: TRBV4-2; clone_size: few; d_call: NA; j_call: TRBJ2-2
cdr3_aa: CAIRDSVDGEQFF; cdr3_nt: TGTGCCATCCGGGACTCGGTCGATGGTGAGCAGTTCTTC; v_call: TRBV10-3; clone_size: NA; d_call: NA; j_call: TRBJ2-1
cdr3_aa: CASSLDGTVGYTF; cdr3_nt: TGTGCCAGCAGCTTGGACGGGACAGTTGGCTACACCTTC; v_call: TRBV5-5; clone_size: many; d_call: TRBD1; j_call: TRBJ1-2